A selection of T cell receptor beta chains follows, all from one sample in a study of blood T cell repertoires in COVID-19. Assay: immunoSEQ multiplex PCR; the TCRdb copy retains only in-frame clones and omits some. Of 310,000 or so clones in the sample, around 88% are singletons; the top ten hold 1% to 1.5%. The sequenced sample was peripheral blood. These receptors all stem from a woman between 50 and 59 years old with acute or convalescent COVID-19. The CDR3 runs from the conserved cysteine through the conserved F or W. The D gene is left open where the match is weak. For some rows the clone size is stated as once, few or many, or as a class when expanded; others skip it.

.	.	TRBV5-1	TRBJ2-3	TGCGCCAGCAGCTTGGGGACTAGCACAGATACGCAGTATTTT	CASSLGTSTDTQYF
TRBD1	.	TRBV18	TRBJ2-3	TGTGCCAGCTCACCACCTAGGGGGACAGCGAGCCACACAGATACGCAGTATTTT	CASSPPRGTASHTDTQYF
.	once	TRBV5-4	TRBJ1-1	TGTGCCAGCAGCCCAGAAACCCGACAGCGGAACACTGAAGCTTTCTTT	CASSPETRQRNTEAFF
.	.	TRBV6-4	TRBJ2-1	TGTGCCAGCAGTGACGGAGCGGAGAGCAAGGAGCAGTTCTTC	CASSDGAESKEQFF
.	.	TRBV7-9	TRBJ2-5	TGTGCCAGCAGCCTCAGGGAAGAGACCCAGTACTTC	CASSLREETQYF
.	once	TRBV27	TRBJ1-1	TGTGCCAGTCGGGGTGCTCAGAACACTGAAGCTTTCTTT	CASRGAQNTEAFF
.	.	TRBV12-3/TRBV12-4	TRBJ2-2	TGTGCCAGCAGTTTAGTAACGAGCGGGGAGCTGTTTTTT	CASSLVTSGELFF
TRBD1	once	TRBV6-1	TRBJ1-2	TGTGCCAGCAGTGCAGGCGAAGGACAGGGGGATTACACGGGTGGCTACACCTTC	CASSAGEGQGDYTGGYTF
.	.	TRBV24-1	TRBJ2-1	TGTGCCACCAGTGACCGCCGGGTACCCTACAATGAGCAGTTCTTC	CATSDRRVPYNEQFF
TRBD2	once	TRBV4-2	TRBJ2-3	TGTGCCAGCAGCGGGACTAGCGGGACAGATACGCAGTATTTT	CASSGTSGTDTQYF
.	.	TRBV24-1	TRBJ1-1	TGTGCCACCCAGAAAGGGGGAGCCATGAACACTGAAGCTTTCTTT	CATQKGGAMNTEAFF
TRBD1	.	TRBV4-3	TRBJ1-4	TGCGCCAGCAGCCAGCACGCAACGGGACAGGGGAATGAAAAACTGTTTTTT	CASSQHATGQGNEKLFF
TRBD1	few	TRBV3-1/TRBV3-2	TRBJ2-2	TGTGCCAGCAGCCGACAGGGGGCGTCCGGGGAGCTGTTTTTT	CASSRQGASGELFF
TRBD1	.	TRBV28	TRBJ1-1	TGTGCCAGCCATTCTTGGGCCCCGACAGGGGGTCTATACACTGAAGCTTTCTTT	CASHSWAPTGGLYTEAFF
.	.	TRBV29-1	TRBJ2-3	TGCAGCGTTGGCCAGGAGGTACTCACAGATACGCAGTATTTT	CSVGQEVLTDTQYF
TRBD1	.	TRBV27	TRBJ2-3	TGTGCCAGCCGGGACAGGGGCACAGATACGCAGTATTTT	CASRDRGTDTQYF
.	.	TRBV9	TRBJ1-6	TGTGCCAGCAGCTATTCGGGACTCGAGAATTCACCCCTCCACTTT	CASSYSGLENSPLHF
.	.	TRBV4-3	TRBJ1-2	TGCGCCAGCAGCCAAGATCTAACGTATGGCTACACCTTC	CASSQDLTYGYTF
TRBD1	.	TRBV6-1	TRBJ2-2	TGTGCCAGCAGTGACAGGGGGCGAGGGGACACCGGGGAGCTGTTTTTT	CASSDRGRGDTGELFF
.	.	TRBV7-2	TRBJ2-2	TGTGCCAGCAGCTTAGCGGGAGCCAACACCGGGGAGCTGTTTTTT	CASSLAGANTGELFF
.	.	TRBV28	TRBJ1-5	TGTGCCAGCAGTTTCCGGGAGGAGCAGCCCCAGCATTTT	CASSFREEQPQHF
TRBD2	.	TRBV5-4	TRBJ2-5	TGTGCCAGCAGCTTTGGGCTAGCGGGAGTTTGGGAGACCCAGTACTTC	CASSFGLAGVWETQYF
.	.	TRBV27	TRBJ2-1	TGTGCCAGCAGTTTGCGGGGCTTGAATGAGCAGTTCTTC	CASSLRGLNEQFF
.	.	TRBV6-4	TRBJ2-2	TGTGCCAGCAGTGACGGGAGGTTGGACACCGGGGAGCTGTTTTTT	CASSDGRLDTGELFF
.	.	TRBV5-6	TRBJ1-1	TGTGCCAGCAGCCGCCGTCGAGACAGGCTCAAAGACACTGAAGCTTTCTTT	CASSRRRDRLKDTEAFF
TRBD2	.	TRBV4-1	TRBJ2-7	TGCGCCAGCAGCCAATCCCCGGCTAGCGGGAGAAGTGGCGAGCAGTACTTC	CASSQSPASGRSGEQYF
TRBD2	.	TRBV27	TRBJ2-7	TGTGCCAACGCCAGCGGGACCCACTACGAGCAGTACTTC	CANASGTHYEQYF
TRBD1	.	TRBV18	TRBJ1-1	TGTGCCAGCTCACCACGACAGGGGCGCCCTGAAGCTTTCTTT	CASSPRQGRPEAFF
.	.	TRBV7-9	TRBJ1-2	TGTGCCAGCAGCCTCGTCAACTATGGCTACACCTTC	CASSLVNYGYTF
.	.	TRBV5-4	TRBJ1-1	TGTGCCAGCAGCTTGGCCGTCAGTGATGGCACTGAAGCTTTCTTT	CASSLAVSDGTEAFF
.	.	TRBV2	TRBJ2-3	TGTGCCAGCAGCCTATCTACAGGGACAGATACGCAGTATTTT	CASSLSTGTDTQYF
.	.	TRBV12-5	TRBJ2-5	TGTGCTAGTGGTATGAGGCCCGGAGAGACCCAGTACTTC	CASGMRPGETQYF
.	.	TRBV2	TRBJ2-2	TGTGCCAGCAGTTACAGGGCCGCTGGACGTACCGGGGAGCTGTTTTTT	CASSYRAAGRTGELFF
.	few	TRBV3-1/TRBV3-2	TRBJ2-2	TGTGCCAGCACCGCGGGGGCTGGCGGCGGGGAGCTGTTTTTT	CASTAGAGGGELFF
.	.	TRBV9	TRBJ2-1	TGTGCCAGCAGCTTCACCCTGAACGGGTATGAGCAGTTCTTC	CASSFTLNGYEQFF
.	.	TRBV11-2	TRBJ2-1	TGTGCCAGCAGCCCACCGGGGGTCTCCTACAATGAGCAGTTCTTC	CASSPPGVSYNEQFF
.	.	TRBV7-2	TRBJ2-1	TGTGCCAGCAGCTCCCGTGGTCCAGGGGTCTCCTACAATGAGCAGTTCTTC	CASSSRGPGVSYNEQFF
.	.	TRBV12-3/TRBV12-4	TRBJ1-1	TGTGCCAGCAGTTACCGGACAGAAGCTTTCTTT	CASSYRTEAFF
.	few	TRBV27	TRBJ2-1	TGTGCCAGCAGTTTACTGTCAGGCGGGTCCTACAATGAGCAGTTCTTC	CASSLLSGGSYNEQFF
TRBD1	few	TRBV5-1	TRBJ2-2	TGCGCCAGCAGCTCCGGGACAGGGGGTTCCGGGGAGCTGTTTTTT	CASSSGTGGSGELFF
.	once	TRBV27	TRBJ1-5	TGTGCCAGCAGTTTAGATTTGGACAGCCTCCAGCATTTT	CASSLDLDSLQHF
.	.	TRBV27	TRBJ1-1	TGTGCCAGCAAGGGTGGGGGGACTGAAGCTTTCTTT	CASKGGGTEAFF
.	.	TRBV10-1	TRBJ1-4	TGCGCCTCCTCCCCAGGCACTAATGAAAAACTGTTTTTT	CASSPGTNEKLFF
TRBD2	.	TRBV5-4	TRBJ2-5	TGTGCCAGCAGCGTAGCCCGGACTAGCGGCCAAGAGACCCAGTACTTC	CASSVARTSGQETQYF
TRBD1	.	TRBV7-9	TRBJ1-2	TGTGCCAGCCGTCCCGGGACAGGTTTGGGAGGCTACACCTTC	CASRPGTGLGGYTF
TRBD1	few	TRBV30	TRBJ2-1	TGTGCCTGGCAGGACAGGAGTGGATACAATGAGCAGTTCTTC	CAWQDRSGYNEQFF
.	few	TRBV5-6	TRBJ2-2	TGTGCCAGCAGCTTTAGGGGGTGGACCGGGGAGCTGTTTTTT	CASSFRGWTGELFF
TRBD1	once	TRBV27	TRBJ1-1	TGTGCCAGCAGTCGGATGCAGGGGGGACAGGGGCGCTTGAACACTGAAGCTTTCTTT	CASSRMQGGQGRLNTEAFF
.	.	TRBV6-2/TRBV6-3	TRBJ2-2	TGTGCCAGCAGCCGGGGCACCTCGAACACCGGGGAGCTGTTTTTT	CASSRGTSNTGELFF
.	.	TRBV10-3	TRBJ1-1	TGTGCCATCGCCGATACAGGGAACACTGAAGCTTTCTTT	CAIADTGNTEAFF
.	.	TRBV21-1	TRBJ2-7	TGTGCCAGCAGCAACAGAGCGGGAGGAGGCTACGAGCAGTACTTC	CASSNRAGGGYEQYF
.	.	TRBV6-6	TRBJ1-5	TGTGCCAGCAGCCAGGCCAGGGGTAGCAATCAGCCCCAGCATTTT	CASSQARGSNQPQHF
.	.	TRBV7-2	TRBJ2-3	TGTGCCAGCAGCTTATTTAGTGTACCGGGAGATACGCAGTATTTT	CASSLFSVPGDTQYF
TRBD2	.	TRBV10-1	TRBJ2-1	TGCGCCAGCAGTGTGGGACTAGGGCAGTTCTTC	CASSVGLGQFF
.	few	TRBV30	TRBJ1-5	TGTGCCTGGAGTGTAGAGGCGGATCGAAATCAGCCCCAGCATTTT	CAWSVEADRNQPQHF
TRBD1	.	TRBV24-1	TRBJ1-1	TGTGCCACCAGTGATTCGAGGACAGGGTATGAAGCTTTCTTT	CATSDSRTGYEAFF
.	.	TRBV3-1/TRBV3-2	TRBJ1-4	TGTGCCAGCAGCCAAGAAGGGCCGGGAGGAGAAAGTGAAAAACTGTTTTTT	CASSQEGPGGESEKLFF
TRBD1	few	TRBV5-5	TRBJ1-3	TGTGCCAGCAGCTTAGACAGGGGTCTGACTAGTGGAAACACCATATATTTT	CASSLDRGLTSGNTIYF
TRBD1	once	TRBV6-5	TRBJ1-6	TGTGCCAGCATTCCGAACCGACAGGGGAGTTCACCCCTCCACTTT	CASIPNRQGSSPLHF